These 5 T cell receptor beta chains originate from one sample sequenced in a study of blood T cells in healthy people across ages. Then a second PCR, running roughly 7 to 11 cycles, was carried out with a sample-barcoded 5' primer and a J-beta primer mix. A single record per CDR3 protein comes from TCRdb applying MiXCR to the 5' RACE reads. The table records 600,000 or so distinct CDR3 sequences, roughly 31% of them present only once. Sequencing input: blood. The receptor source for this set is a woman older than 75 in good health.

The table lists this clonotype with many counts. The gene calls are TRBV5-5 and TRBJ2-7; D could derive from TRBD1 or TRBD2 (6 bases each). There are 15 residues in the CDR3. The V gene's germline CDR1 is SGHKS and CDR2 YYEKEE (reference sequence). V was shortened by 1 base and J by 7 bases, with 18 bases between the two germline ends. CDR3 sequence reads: CASSLRDNRLGEQYF. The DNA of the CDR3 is TGTGCCAGCAGCTTGAGGGACAACCGACTAGGGGAGCAGTACTTC.

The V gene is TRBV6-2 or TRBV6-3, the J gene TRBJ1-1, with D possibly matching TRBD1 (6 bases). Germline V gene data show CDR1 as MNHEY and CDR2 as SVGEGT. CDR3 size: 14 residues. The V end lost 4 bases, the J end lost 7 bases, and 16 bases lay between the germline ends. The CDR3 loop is CASSSYRDIFEAFF. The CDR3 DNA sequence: TGTGCCAGCAGTTCCTACCGGGACATATTTGAAGCTTTCTTT.

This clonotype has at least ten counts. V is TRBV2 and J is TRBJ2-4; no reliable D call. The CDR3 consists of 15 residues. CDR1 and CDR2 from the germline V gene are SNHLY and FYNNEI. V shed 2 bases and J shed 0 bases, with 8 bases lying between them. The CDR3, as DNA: TGTGCCAGCAGTGAACCCGCGGTAGCCAAAAACATTCAGTACTTC. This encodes CASSEPAVAKNIQYF.

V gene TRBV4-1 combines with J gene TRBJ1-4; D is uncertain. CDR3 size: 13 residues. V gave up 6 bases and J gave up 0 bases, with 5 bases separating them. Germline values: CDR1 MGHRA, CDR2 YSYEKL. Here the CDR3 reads CASRLTTNEKLFF. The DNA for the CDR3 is TGCGCCAGCAGGCTAACAACTAATGAAAAACTGTTTTTT.

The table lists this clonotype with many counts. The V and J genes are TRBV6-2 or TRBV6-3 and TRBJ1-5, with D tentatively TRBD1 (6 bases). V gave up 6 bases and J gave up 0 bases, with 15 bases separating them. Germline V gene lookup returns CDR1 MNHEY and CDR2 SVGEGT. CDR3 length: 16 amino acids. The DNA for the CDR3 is TGTGCCAGCAGGGTTTCAGGGGCAGTTAGCAATCAGCCCCAGCATTTT. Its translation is CASRVSGAVSNQPQHF.